This T cell receptor beta chain was obtained from a study of T cell responses to AZD1222 COVID-19 vaccine. Study-wide findings and caveats: Females made up more of the donors, who were largely white British, and clonal diversity may have come out too low. Two AZD1222 doses significantly raised spike-specific TCR breadth and depth over controls. Vaccine-related CD4 TCRs covered spike, predominating at 160-218 and 743-854.

Pooled samples include second doses given at about 4 or 12 weeks. This CDR3 is built from 16 residues. V was trimmed by 1 base and J by 0 bases, leaving 11 bases between them. Germline CDR1 SGHRS, CDR2 YFSETQ. Concerning this clone: Its target is not known.

Clones were sequenced by immunoSEQ multiplex PCR, and TCRdb holds only the in-frame ones, with some missing. The sample carries approximately 120,000 clones, 89% recorded once. The chain recombines TRBV5-1 with TRBJ1-5; no clear D gene. This receptor was obtained from an adult who received the AZD1222 COVID-19 vaccine. The sample consisted of peripheral blood, taken 28 days after the second AZD1222 dose. The CDR3 DNA is TGCGCCAGCAGCTTGTTAGGCGGAAATAGCAATCAGCCCCAGCATTTT. Residues: CASSLLGGNSNQPQHF.